Described below is a single TCR beta chain sequence and its context. A second PCR, run for roughly 7 to 12 cycles, used a sample-barcoded 5' primer plus a J-beta primer mix. Each cDNA was tagged by a template-switch adaptor containing 12 random nucleotides. Per sample, CDR3-containing paired-end reads numbered at least 2.5 million. TCRdb used MiXCR to reprocess the 5' RACE reads, holding one entry per CDR3 protein. The sample includes 540,000 or so distinct CDR3 sequences, 24% seen only once; the top ten take around 10%. The sample originates from a study of blood T cells in healthy people across ages. Per germline, CDR1 MNHEY and CDR2 SVGAGI. This CDR3 comprises 16 residues. Trimming left V 1 base short and J 5 bases short, with 17 bases between. Another study also made use of these data, one on T cells of mothers and their children.

The rearrangement uses TRBV6-5 and TRBJ1-1; D not resolved. Sequenced sample: blood. This sequence was found in a boy between 10 and 17 years old in good health. The CDR3 DNA sequence: TGTGCCAGCAGTTACTATAGCAGGACCTTGGAGACTGAAGCTTTCTTT. Its translation is CASSYYSRTLETEAFF.